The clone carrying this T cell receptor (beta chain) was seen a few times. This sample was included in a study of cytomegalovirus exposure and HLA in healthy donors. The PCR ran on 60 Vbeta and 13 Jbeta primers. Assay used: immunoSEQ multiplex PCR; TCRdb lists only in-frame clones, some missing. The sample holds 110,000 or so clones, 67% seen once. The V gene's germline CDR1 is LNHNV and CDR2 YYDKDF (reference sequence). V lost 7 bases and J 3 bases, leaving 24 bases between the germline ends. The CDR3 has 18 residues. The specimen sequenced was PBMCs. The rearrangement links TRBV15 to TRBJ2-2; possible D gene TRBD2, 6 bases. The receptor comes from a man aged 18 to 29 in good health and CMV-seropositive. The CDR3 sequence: CATNNPRDGGEHTGELFF. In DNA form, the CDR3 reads TGTGCCACCAACAACCCCCGGGATGGCGGGGAGCACACCGGGGAGCTGTTTTTT.